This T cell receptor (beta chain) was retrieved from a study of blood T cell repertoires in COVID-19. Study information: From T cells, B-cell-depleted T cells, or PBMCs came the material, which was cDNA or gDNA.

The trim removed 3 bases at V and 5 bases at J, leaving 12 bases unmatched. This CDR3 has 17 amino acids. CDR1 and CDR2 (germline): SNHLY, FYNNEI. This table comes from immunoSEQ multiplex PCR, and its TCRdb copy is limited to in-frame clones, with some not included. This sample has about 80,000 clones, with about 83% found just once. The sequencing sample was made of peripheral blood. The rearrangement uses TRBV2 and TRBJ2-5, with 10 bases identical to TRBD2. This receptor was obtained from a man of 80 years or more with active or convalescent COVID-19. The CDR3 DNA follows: TGTGCCAGCAGTGACCGACTAGCGGGCATATCTTCGGAGACCCAGTACTTC. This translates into CASSDRLAGISSETQYF.